The clone carrying this TCR beta chain showed up many times. This entry is derived from a study of T-cell reconstitution after alpha-beta-depleted transplantation in children. It was with unique molecular identifiers that the TCRbeta library was prepared. MiXCR, run by TCRdb on the PCR reads, gives a single entry per CDR3 protein. The sample holds about 410,000 distinct CDR3 sequences, around 21% seen once. Sequenced here: PBMCs from the stem cell graft donor, sampled from the stem cell graft. This clonotype was obtained from a human donor who donated a stem cell graft to a child with acute myeloid leukemia.

Here the CDR3 DNA reads TGCAGCGTTGTCCTGGACAGGGGGTTTTTGTCCTACAATGAGCAGTTCTTC. Its translation is CSVVLDRGFLSYNEQFF. The rearrangement joins TRBV29-1 to TRBJ2-1; 10 bases are shared with TRBD1. V gave up 4 bases and J gave up 1 base; unmatched junction bases: 10. The CDR3 is 17 residues long. CDR1 SQVTM and CDR2 ANQGSEA come from the germline V gene.